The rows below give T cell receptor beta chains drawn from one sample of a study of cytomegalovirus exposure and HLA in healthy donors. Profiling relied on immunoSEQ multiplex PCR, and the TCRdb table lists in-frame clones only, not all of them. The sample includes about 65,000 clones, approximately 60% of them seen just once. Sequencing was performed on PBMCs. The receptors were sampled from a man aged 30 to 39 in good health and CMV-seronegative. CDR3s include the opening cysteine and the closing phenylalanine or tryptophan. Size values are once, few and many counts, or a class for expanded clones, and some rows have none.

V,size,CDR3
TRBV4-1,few,CASSQEGLAGRTDTQYF
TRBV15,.,CATGLANYNEQFF
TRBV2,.,CASSGELMTTEAFF
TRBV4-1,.,CASSPSSSGFYEQYF
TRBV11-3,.,CASSRRGGGVNEQFF
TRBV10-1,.,CASSNEADEQYF
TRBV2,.,CASSEAQVTRLFLSGNTIYF
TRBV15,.,CATSTRTGGKPQHF
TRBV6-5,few,CASRGSGANVLTF
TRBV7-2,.,CASSLILNEQFF
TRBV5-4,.,CASSLGDSRSSYNSPLHF
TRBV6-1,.,CASSEPRTNSYEQYF
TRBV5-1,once,CASSFSSGGPETQYF
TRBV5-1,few,CASSLDTQETQYF
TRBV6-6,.,CASRGTHLAKNIQYF
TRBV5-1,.,CASSPDRGDNEKLFF
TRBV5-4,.,CASSLGTTGYTEAFF
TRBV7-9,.,CASVHGTSTDTQYF
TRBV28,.,CASYPSGGSPDTQYF
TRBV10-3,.,CAIGAGQGNTEAFF
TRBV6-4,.,CASSDSNTGNQPQHF
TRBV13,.,CASSSSSGVRKETQYF
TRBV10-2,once,CASMLRQGDSPLHF
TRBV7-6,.,CASSAQSFGELFF
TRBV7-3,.,CASSPLPGQQETQYF
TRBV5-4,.,CASSHTGVEQFF
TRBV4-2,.,CASSQEGDRVGYNEQFF